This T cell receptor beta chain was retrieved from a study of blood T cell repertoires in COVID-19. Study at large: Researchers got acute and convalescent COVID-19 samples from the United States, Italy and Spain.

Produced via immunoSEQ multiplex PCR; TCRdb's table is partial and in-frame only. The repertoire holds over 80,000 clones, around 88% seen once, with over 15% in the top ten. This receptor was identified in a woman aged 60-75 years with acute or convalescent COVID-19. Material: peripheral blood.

The CDR3 region has the DNA TGCGCCAGCAGCCCCCCGGAGCGGGGGGACACCGGGGAGCTGTTTTTT. It specifies CASSPPERGDTGELFF. The chain is built from TRBV5-1 and TRBJ2-2; 9 positions agree with TRBD2. The CDR3 totals 16 residues. V shed 4 bases and J 3 bases; nucleotides not matched to a gene: 7. Germline V lookup: CDR1 SGHRS, CDR2 YFSETQ.